This T cell receptor beta chain was sequenced for a study of a mutant IDH1 vaccine in newly diagnosed glioma. Study-wide background: Treated individuals were 62.5% male and roughly 38% female, averaging roughly 44 years of age. Radiotherapy, temozolomide, or both had been given previously, and both were given to most. The study, taken as a whole, reports: Immune responses induced by the vaccine were seen in 80% to 95% of patients, spanning multiple MHC alleles.

TCRdb keeps only in-frame clones here, not all; method: immunoSEQ multiplex PCR. The sample yields roughly 51,000 clones, approximately 90% seen once. Sample time point: baseline, week 1 (first vaccination visit). This sample's treatment: pre-vaccination baseline after standard-of-care therapy. Trimming pared 1 base from V and 8 bases from J, leaving 6 bases between. The CDR3 runs to 12 residues. Germline V gene sequence: CDR1 SEHNR, CDR2 FQNEAQ (reference sequence). A word on this clone: Its antigen remains unidentified.

The sequence derives from a man aged 35 to 55 with glioma. The V call is TRBV7-9, the J call TRBJ2-1; no firm D call. The sample consisted of PBMCs, taken from a glioma patient treated with radiotherapy, temozolomide or both. Written as DNA, the CDR3 is TGTGCCAGCAGCTTAGGTCGGTATGAGCAGTTCTTC. Its protein product is CASSLGRYEQFF.